This TCR beta chain was documented in a study of cytomegalovirus exposure and HLA in healthy donors. About this clone itself: Its antigen is currently unknown.

General observations from the study: While the bulk of TCR sequences proved rare, some public TCRs turned up in many donors. In a later analysis, at a false discovery rate of 0.05, 15,000 to 20,000 TCR beta sequences were associated with HLA alleles.

Primers: 60 Vbeta forward and 13 Jbeta reverse. The data were produced by immunoSEQ multiplex PCR, yet TCRdb's version contains in-frame clones alone and is incomplete. The table shows some 190,000 clones, with around three quarters occurring only once. Donors were ostensibly healthy at sampling, although undocumented immune exposures were probable. The clonotype was recovered from a woman aged 25 to 45 in good health and CMV-seropositive. Sequencing used PBMCs.

For the CDR3, the DNA is TGTGCCAGCAGCTTAGCGCGGGGGGCCAGGGATGAGCAGTTCTTC. It yields the protein CASSLARGARDEQFF. The rearrangement uses TRBV7-2 and TRBJ2-1; TRBD2 aligns across 8 bases. Germline V CDR1 and CDR2: SGHTA, FQGNSA. V lost 0 bases to trimming and J lost 8 bases; unmatched junction nucleotides: 6. CDR3 size: 15 residues.